A selection of T cell receptor beta chains follows, all from one sample in a study of T cells after yellow fever vaccination. TCRdb reanalysed the 5' RACE reads using MiXCR and keeps one entry per CDR3 protein. The sample includes just under 600,000 distinct CDR3 sequences, 13% of them seen just once. Sequenced here: PBMCs, sampled on the day of the yellow fever booster vaccination. These TCRs come from a man in his thirties or forties who received the YFV17D yellow fever vaccine. Each CDR3 is given with its conserved first and last residue. Each record gives: D gene, J gene, V gene, clone size, CDR3 DNA, CDR3 protein. D genes are given only for firm matches. Some rows have no size entry. The others give once, few or many, or a class for an expanded clone.

NA | TRBJ1-1 | TRBV7-8 | few | TGTGCCAGCAGCCCAGTTAATATCGGCGCTTTCTTT | CASSPVNIGAFF
TRBD2 | TRBJ2-1 | TRBV6-5 | NA | TGTGCCAGCAGTTACTCGGAGAGGACTAGGCAGTTCTTC | CASSYSERTRQFF
NA | TRBJ2-6 | TRBV27 | NA | TGTGCCAGCAGTTTGTTTGGGGGCTCTGGGGCCAACGTCCTGACTTTC | CASSLFGGSGANVLTF
NA | TRBJ2-5 | TRBV5-6 | NA | TGTGCCAGCAGCTTTCCAGGGGTCATCCAAGAGACCCAGTACTTC | CASSFPGVIQETQYF
TRBD2 | TRBJ2-5 | TRBV9 | few | TGTGCCAGCAGCAACCCTAACCGGGGGGGGGCGGGAGTCGAAGAGACCCAGTACTTC | CASSNPNRGGAGVEETQYF
NA | TRBJ2-1 | TRBV14 | few | TGTGCCAGCAGCCTACCCGACAGTTTCGACTATGAGCAGTTCTTC | CASSLPDSFDYEQFF
NA | TRBJ2-5 | TRBV7-2 | NA | TGTGCCAGCAGCTCCAGTTTCGGTAGCGGAGAGACCCAGTACTTC | CASSSSFGSGETQYF
NA | TRBJ2-7 | TRBV4-1 | few | TGCGCCAGCAGCCCCCGGGACAGCGGGACCTACGAGCAGTACTTC | CASSPRDSGTYEQYF
NA | TRBJ2-4 | TRBV5-8 | NA | TGTGCCAGCAGTCTGGACACGTTTCGGTACTTC | CASSLDTFRYF
TRBD1 | TRBJ1-1 | TRBV6-1 | NA | TGTGCCAGCAGGGGACAGAGGCGGACTGAAGCTTTCTTT | CASRGQRRTEAFF
NA | TRBJ2-2 | TRBV7-2 | NA | TGTGCCAGCATAGAGGGCGCGAACACCGGGGAGCTGTTTTTT | CASIEGANTGELFF
TRBD2 | TRBJ2-4 | TRBV10-1 | NA | TGCGCCAGCAGTATTCTAGCGGGAGGGCCCTCGGGAAAAAACATTCAGTACTTC | CASSILAGGPSGKNIQYF
NA | TRBJ2-1 | TRBV20-1 | NA | TGCAGTGCTACCCCCATCTCACAGCAGTTCTTC | CSATPISQQFF
TRBD2 | TRBJ2-7 | TRBV5-1 | NA | TGCGCCAGCAGCGTTCAACTAGCGGGGGCGTCCTACGAGCAGTACTTC | CASSVQLAGASYEQYF
TRBD1 | TRBJ2-5 | TRBV12-3/TRBV12-4 | NA | TGTGCCAGCAGTTTCAGCCGAGACAGGGATGGGACCCAGTACTTC | CASSFSRDRDGTQYF
NA | TRBJ2-4 | TRBV20-1 | few | TGCAGTGCTAGTTTAGATTGGGGGAACATTCAGTACTTC | CSASLDWGNIQYF
TRBD1 | TRBJ1-2 | TRBV5-1 | few | TGCGCCAGCAGCTTGGACAGGGAAGGGGGCGGCTACACCTTC | CASSLDREGGGYTF
TRBD2 | TRBJ2-7 | TRBV11-2 | many | TGTGCCAGCAGGTTCGGGAGGACCTACGAGCAGTACTTC | CASRFGRTYEQYF
NA | TRBJ2-2 | TRBV5-1 | few | TGCGCCAGCAGCTTGGTGGGAGCCCGGGAGCTGTTTTTT | CASSLVGARELFF
NA | TRBJ2-1 | TRBV20-1 | few | TGCAGTGCCAAGAGGACTAACAACAATGAGCAGTTCTTC | CSAKRTNNNEQFF
TRBD1 | TRBJ2-5 | TRBV6-5 | NA | TGTGCCAGCAGTTACTCCGGGACAGGGGACCAAGAGACCCAGTACTTC | CASSYSGTGDQETQYF
NA | TRBJ2-3 | TRBV20-1 | few | TGCAGTGCTACCAATATTATAGCGTATAGCACAGATACGCAGTATTTT | CSATNIIAYSTDTQYF
TRBD1 | TRBJ2-7 | TRBV10-3 | NA | TGTGCCATCAGTGAGTCGATCTCCGGGACAGGGGGCTACGAGCAGTACTTC | CAISESISGTGGYEQYF
NA | TRBJ2-3 | TRBV27 | few | TGTGCCAGCAGTTTAGGGTTCGGGTCTACAGATACGCAGTATTTT | CASSLGFGSTDTQYF
NA | TRBJ2-1 | TRBV9 | NA | TGTGCCAGCAGCGTGGTCAGGGTCGGTGAGCAGTTCTTC | CASSVVRVGEQFF
NA | TRBJ1-3 | TRBV6-1 | few | TGTGCCAGCAGTCCTCGGGACCGGAGCTCTGGAAACACCATATATTTT | CASSPRDRSSGNTIYF
NA | TRBJ1-5 | TRBV20-1 | NA | TGCAGTGCTAGGGGAGTGGGTGTCGATCAGCCCCAGCATTTT | CSARGVGVDQPQHF
NA | TRBJ2-7 | TRBV29-1 | few | TGCAGCGTTGAATTGGAGAATTCCTACGAGCAGTACTTC | CSVELENSYEQYF
TRBD2 | TRBJ2-1 | TRBV7-2 | many | TGTGCCAGCAGCTTGGGCCCAGCGGGAGAGCAGTTCTTC | CASSLGPAGEQFF
NA | TRBJ2-1 | TRBV20-1 | few | TGCAGTGCTAAGGGGCCGGGTGGGGGATGGCGGGGCAATGAGCAGTTCTTC | CSAKGPGGGWRGNEQFF
NA | TRBJ2-1 | TRBV19 | once | TGTGCCAGTAGTATGATGGGCGGATCCAATGAGCAGTTCTTC | CASSMMGGSNEQFF
NA | TRBJ2-2 | TRBV29-1 | few | TGCAGCGTTGATTTCGCGGGCGTGAACACCGGGGAGCTGTTTTTT | CSVDFAGVNTGELFF
NA | TRBJ1-4 | TRBV9 | NA | TGTGCCAGCAGGGGTACGGGGGCGAATGAAAAACTGTTTTTT | CASRGTGANEKLFF
TRBD2 | TRBJ2-7 | TRBV3-1 | NA | TGTGCCAGCAGCCAGCATATACTAGCGGGAGTCGACGAGCAGTACTTC | CASSQHILAGVDEQYF
NA | TRBJ2-7 | TRBV7-8 | NA | TGTGCCAGCAGCTCCCCTCGCGACGGGATCTACGAGCAGTACTTC | CASSSPRDGIYEQYF
TRBD1 | TRBJ1-2 | TRBV19 | NA | TGTGCCACAGAACAGGGGGCTAACTATGGCTACACCTTC | CATEQGANYGYTF
NA | TRBJ2-3 | TRBV7-9 | many | TGTGCCAGCAGCTTAATAGATACGCAGTATTTT | CASSLIDTQYF
NA | TRBJ1-5 | TRBV25-1 | few | TGTGCCAGCAGGGGGGGGTCTCAGCCCCAGCATTTT | CASRGGSQPQHF
TRBD1 | TRBJ2-1 | TRBV14 | few | TGTGCCAGCAGCCGGACAGGGGGTTGGAATGAGCAGTTCTTC | CASSRTGGWNEQFF
TRBD2 | TRBJ2-2 | TRBV14 | few | TGTGCCAGCAGCCAAGTACGGCGCGGGAGGGCCACCGGGGAGCTGTTTTTT | CASSQVRRGRATGELFF
NA | TRBJ2-3 | TRBV6-5 | few | TGTGCCAGCAGTTCCCCTGGGTGGGAGAGGAAAACAGATACGCAGTATTTT | CASSSPGWERKTDTQYF
TRBD2 | TRBJ2-2 | TRBV12-3/TRBV12-4 | NA | TGTGCCAGCAGTCCTAGCGGGAGTCCCCCCGGGGAGCTGTTTTTT | CASSPSGSPPGELFF